Sequencing of this T cell receptor beta chain was carried out in a study of cytomegalovirus exposure and HLA in healthy donors. PCR was performed using 60 Vbeta and 13 Jbeta primers. TCRdb keeps only in-frame clones here, not all; method: immunoSEQ multiplex PCR. The data hold 210,000 or so clones, with 76% observed a single time. Germline V lookup: CDR1 MNHEY, CDR2 SVGAGI. The V end lost 0 bases, the J end lost 1 base, and 9 bases lay between the germline ends. The CDR3 is 15 amino acids. The sequenced material came from PBMCs. This chain connects TRBV6-5 to TRBJ2-5, with D maybe TRBD2 (5 bases). The source of this sequence is a man aged 18 to 29 in good health and CMV-seronegative. The CDR3 here is CASSYSLGIQETQYF. The DNA of the CDR3 is TGTGCCAGCAGTTACTCTCTCGGGATCCAAGAGACCCAGTACTTC.